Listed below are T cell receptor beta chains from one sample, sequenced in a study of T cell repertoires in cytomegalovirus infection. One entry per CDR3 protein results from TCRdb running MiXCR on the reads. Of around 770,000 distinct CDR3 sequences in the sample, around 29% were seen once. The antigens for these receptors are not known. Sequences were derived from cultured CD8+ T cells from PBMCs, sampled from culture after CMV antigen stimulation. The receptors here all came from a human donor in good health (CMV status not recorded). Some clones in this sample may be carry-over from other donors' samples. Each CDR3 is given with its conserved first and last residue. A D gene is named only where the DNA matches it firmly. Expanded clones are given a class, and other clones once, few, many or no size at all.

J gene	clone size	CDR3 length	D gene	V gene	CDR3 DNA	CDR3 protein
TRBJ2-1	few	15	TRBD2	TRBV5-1	TGCGCCAGCAGCGCAACTAGCGGCTCCTACAATGAGCAGTTCTTC	CASSATSGSYNEQFF
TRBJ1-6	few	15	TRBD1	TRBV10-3	TGTGCCATCAGTGAGGGACAGGGGATTAATTCACCCCTCCACTTT	CAISEGQGINSPLHF
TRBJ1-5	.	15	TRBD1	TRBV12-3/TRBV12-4	TGTGCCAGCAGTTTAATTGGGACAGGGGTCCAGCCCCAGCATTTT	CASSLIGTGVQPQHF
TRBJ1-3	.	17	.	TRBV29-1	TGCAGCGTTGAAGACCCCGCCGGACGGGCCTCTGGAAACACCATATATTTT	CSVEDPAGRASGNTIYF
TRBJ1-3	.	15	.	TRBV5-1	TGCGCCAGCAGCATTGGAGAGGGTTCTGGAAACACCATATATTTT	CASSIGEGSGNTIYF
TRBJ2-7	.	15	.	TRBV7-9	TGTGCCAGCAGCCTCATACCAGGGGCGGGGGTCGAGCAGTACTTC	CASSLIPGAGVEQYF
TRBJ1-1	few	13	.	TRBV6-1	TGTGCCAGCAGTGAAGCAGGGTGGACTGAAGCTTTCTTT	CASSEAGWTEAFF
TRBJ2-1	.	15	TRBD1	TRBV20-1	TGCAGTGCTAGAGACCCGACAGGGACCTACAATGAGCAGTTCTTC	CSARDPTGTYNEQFF
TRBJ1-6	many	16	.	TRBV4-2	TGTGCCAGCAGCCAAGATGGCGGCCAGGGAGAATCACCCCTCCACTTT	CASSQDGGQGESPLHF
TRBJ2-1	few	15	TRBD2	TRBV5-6	TGTGCCAGCAGCGCCGGGACTAGCGGGAAGAATGAGCAGTTCTTC	CASSAGTSGKNEQFF
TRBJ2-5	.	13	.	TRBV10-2	TGCGCCAGCAGTGGACAGGTATACGAGACCCAGTACTTC	CASSGQVYETQYF
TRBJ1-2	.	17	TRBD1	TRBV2	TGTGCCAGCAGCCAAAATTCTAGACAGGGGAAGGACTATGGCTACACCTTC	CASSQNSRQGKDYGYTF
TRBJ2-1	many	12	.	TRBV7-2	TGTGCCAGCAGCTTAGCCTTCAATGAGCAGTTCTTC	CASSLAFNEQFF
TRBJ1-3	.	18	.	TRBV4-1	TGTGCCAGCAGCCAAGATCCGGCAGGGGTTTGGGCTGGAAACACCATATATTTT	CASSQDPAGVWAGNTIYF
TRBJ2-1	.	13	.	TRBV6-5	TGTGCCAGCACCAGTATCGGACACGATGAGCAGTTCTTC	CASTSIGHDEQFF
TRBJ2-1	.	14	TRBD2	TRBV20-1	TGCAGTGCTAGTTCCGGACTAGTCGTCGATGAGCAGTTCTTC	CSASSGLVVDEQFF
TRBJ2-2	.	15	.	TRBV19	TGTGCCAGTAGTTACAGGGCGGGGAACACCGGGGAGCTGTTTTTT	CASSYRAGNTGELFF
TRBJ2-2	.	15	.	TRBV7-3	TGTGCCAGCAGCACAGTAGGGTGGGGACCCGGGGAGCTGTTTTTT	CASSTVGWGPGELFF
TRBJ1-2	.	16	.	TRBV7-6	TGTGCCAGCAGCTCCAGACAGACGTTCCTAACGGGTGGCTACACCTTC	CASSSRQTFLTGGYTF
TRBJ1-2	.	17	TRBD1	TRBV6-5	TGTGCCAGCAGTTACTCGATTTCTGGACAGGGGTGGTATGGCTACACCTTC	CASSYSISGQGWYGYTF
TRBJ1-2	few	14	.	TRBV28	TGTGCCAGCAGTTCTCCCCGGGACTTCTATGGTTACACCTTC	CASSSPRDFYGYTF
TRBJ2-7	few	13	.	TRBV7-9	TGTGCCAGCAGCTCCCGGGCCCCCCTAGAGCAGTACTTC	CASSSRAPLEQYF
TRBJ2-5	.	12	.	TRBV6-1	TGTGCCAGCAGTCCCGAGCGCGCAGCGCGGTACTTC	CASSPERAARYF
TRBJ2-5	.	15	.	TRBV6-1	TGTGCCAGCAGTGAAATGGTTGGTGGTGAGGAGACCCAGTACTTC	CASSEMVGGEETQYF
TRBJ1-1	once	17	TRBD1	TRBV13	TGTGCCAGCAGCTTTTCTTACGTAGGACAGGGAAACACTGAAGCTTTCTTT	CASSFSYVGQGNTEAFF
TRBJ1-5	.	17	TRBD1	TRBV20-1	TGCAGTGCTAGAGTCGAAACAGGGGAAATCCGCAATCAGCCCCAGCATTTT	CSARVETGEIRNQPQHF
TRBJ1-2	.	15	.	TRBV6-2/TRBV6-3	TGTGCCAGCAGTTACTCCAGTCCCGGAGGAAAAGGCTACACCTTC	CASSYSSPGGKGYTF
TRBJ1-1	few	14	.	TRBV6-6	TGTGCCAGCGAATTCTTGAGGGGAAGCACTGAAGCTTTCTTT	CASEFLRGSTEAFF
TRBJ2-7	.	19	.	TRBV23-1	TGCGCCAGCAGTCAATCAAAAAAAACACCGGGACTGATCTCCTACGAGCAGTACTTC	CASSQSKKTPGLISYEQYF
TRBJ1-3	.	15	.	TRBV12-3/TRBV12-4	TGTGCCAGCAGTCCCAGGGGCTCCTCTGGAAACACCATATATTTT	CASSPRGSSGNTIYF
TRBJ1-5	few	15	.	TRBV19	TGTGCCAGTAGTGAGACAGAGGCAACAGATCAGCCCCAGCATTTT	CASSETEATDQPQHF
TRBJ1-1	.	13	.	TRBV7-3	TGTGCCAGCAGCTTAACGGCAGGGAATGAAGCTTTCTTT	CASSLTAGNEAFF